This T cell receptor (beta chain) appears in the sequencing data of a study of human T cells and chemical hapten exposure. Trimming cost V 1 base and J 8 bases, with 16 bases left between them. From germline, CDR1 is SGHKS and CDR2 YYEKEE (reference sequence). CDR3 size: 16 residues. This clonotype was observed a few times. Time point reported: pre-sensitization, week 0. The treatment is: therapeutic diphenylcyclopropenone sensitization with weekly scalp DPC. TCRdb fed the RACE reads into MiXCR, producing one record per CDR3 protein. The table records about 380,000 distinct CDR3 sequences, less than 6.5% of them present only once.

The input for sequencing was whole blood, taken in connection with sensitization to the hapten diphenylcyclopropenone (DPC). The rearrangement uses TRBV5-5 and TRBJ1-6; no clear D gene. This sequence was found in a woman between 45 and 60 years old with alopecia areata. Some clones in this sample may be carry-over from other donors' samples. CDR3 sequence (DNA): TGTGCCAGCAGCTTGAAGCCAACAGACAAAGATTCACCCCTCCACTTT. Its translation is CASSLKPTDKDSPLHF.